These 29 T cell receptor beta chains originate from one sample sequenced in a study of cytomegalovirus exposure and HLA in healthy donors. The PCR had 60 Vbeta and 13 Jbeta primers. Produced via immunoSEQ multiplex PCR; TCRdb's table is partial and in-frame only. The sample has a few hundred thousand clones, approximately 68% seen once. Sequencing was performed on PBMCs. Receptors were obtained from a woman in her twenties or thirties in good health and CMV-seronegative.

The chain joins TRBV4-2 to TRBJ1-6; no definite D call. The CDR3 is 16 amino acids. The V end was cut by 0 bases, the J end by 10 bases, with 16 bases between. Germline values: CDR1 LGHNA, CDR2 YNFKEQ. The CDR3 reads CASSQEEEGLGSPLHF. CDR3 sequence (DNA): TGTGCCAGCAGCCAAGAAGAGGAGGGCCTTGGGTCACCCCTCCACTTT.

V and J are TRBV29-1 and TRBJ2-1; the D gene is possibly TRBD2 (6 bases). V was pared by 3 bases and J by 6 bases, with 12 bases between. CDR3 length: 13 residues. Germline V gene data show CDR1 as SQVTM and CDR2 as ANQGSEA. CDR3 region: CSVDFRRGNEQFF. The CDR3 nucleotides are TGCAGCGTTGACTTTCGGCGGGGCAATGAGCAGTTCTTC.

The chain joins TRBV5-8 to TRBJ2-2, with 8 nucleotides matching TRBD1. The V segment lost 4 bases and the J segment 5 bases; nucleotides outside the gene matches: 7. CDR3 size: 15 residues. From germline, CDR1 is SGHTS and CDR2 YDEGEE. In DNA, the CDR3 is TGTGCCAGCAGCCCTGGACAGGGAAAGACCGGGGAGCTGTTTTTT. This translates into CASSPGQGKTGELFF.

The V gene is TRBV6-5, the J gene TRBJ2-4, with 7 nucleotides matching TRBD1. The CDR3 runs 15 residues. Germline values: CDR1 MNHEY, CDR2 SVGAGI. The V gene end was trimmed by 2 bases and the J gene end by 4 bases; junction bases not matched to a gene: 5. CDR3 sequence reads: CASSYDGTEKNIQYF. In nucleotides, the CDR3 is TGTGCCAGCAGTTACGACGGGACAGAAAAAAACATTCAGTACTTC.

This clone was observed once. The V call is TRBV30, the J call TRBJ2-7, with TRBD2 matching over 8 bases. V gave up 6 bases and J gave up 3 bases; unmatched junction bases: 16. This CDR3 is 16 amino acids long. In germline, CDR1 is GTSNPN, CDR2 SVGIG (reference sequence). CDR3 in DNA: TGTGCCTGCCCGGGGGGGGCGCCGTCCCCCGACTACGAGCAGTACTTC. It encodes CACPGGAPSPDYEQYF.

This clone came up a few times. The chain has TRBV6-5 and TRBJ1-5; 7 bases are a match to TRBD1. With 6 bases clipped from V and 10 bases from J, the junction kept 15 bases outside the gene matches. Germline-derived CDR1 and CDR2 are MNHEY and SVGAGI. The CDR3 has 15 amino acids. In DNA, the CDR3 is TGTGCCAGCAGAGAAAGACAGGGACCCTTTGAACCCCAGCATTTT. Translating it yields CASRERQGPFEPQHF.

The chain is built from TRBV27 and TRBJ2-7, with D perhaps matching TRBD2 (6 bases). The CDR3 has 14 amino acids. Trimming shortened V by 5 bases and J by 0 bases, and 11 bases separated the two germline ends. In germline, CDR1 is MNHEY, CDR2 SMNVEV (reference sequence). In DNA form, the CDR3 reads TGTGCCAGCAGTGACGAGGGAGGCTCCTACGAGCAGTACTTC. As protein: CASSDEGGSYEQYF.

The chain joins TRBV2 to TRBJ1-1; 7 bases are a match to TRBD1. CDR1 and CDR2 (germline): SNHLY, FYNNEI. V lost 8 bases, J lost 4 bases, and 10 bases stayed unmatched. There are 14 residues in the CDR3. CDR3 loop: CASGFDRAGTEAFF. DNA for the CDR3: TGTGCCAGCGGCTTCGACAGGGCCGGCACTGAAGCTTTCTTT.

V usage is TRBV6-1 and J usage is TRBJ2-7, with D possibly matching TRBD2 (6 bases). The CDR3 extends over 14 amino acids. CDR1 is MNHNS and CDR2 is SASEGT in the germline V gene. V lost 2 bases and J 3 bases, leaving 11 bases between the germline ends. The CDR3 nucleotides read TGTGCCAGCAGTGAAACCGGGACTGGCTACGAGCAGTACTTC. Protein sequence: CASSETGTGYEQYF.

As for this clone: Other DNA sequences in the same sample also yield this CDR3. CDR3 loop: CASSLSLTGTQYF. The CDR3, as DNA: TGTGCCAGCAGTTTAAGTCTAACTGGGACCCAGTACTTC. The rearrangement uses TRBV27 and TRBJ2-5; no definite D call. With 2 bases removed from V and 7 bases from J, the gap between germline ends came to 11 bases. Germline CDR1 reads MNHEY; CDR2 reads SMNVEV (reference sequence). The CDR3 contains 13 residues.

J is TRBJ2-3 and V is TRBV5-6; 7 bases are shared with TRBD1. The CDR3 length is 15 residues. With V trimmed by 3 bases and J by 2 bases, 6 bases remained unmatched. CDR1 is SGHDT and CDR2 is YYEEEE in the germline V gene. In DNA, the CDR3 is TGTGCCAGCAGCTCCCCGGGACAGCACACAGATACGCAGTATTTT. It yields the protein CASSSPGQHTDTQYF.

The rearrangement links TRBV5-1 to TRBJ2-1, with 7 nucleotides matching TRBD2. Germline CDR1 SGHRS, CDR2 YFSETQ. The CDR3 has 12 amino acids. V dropped 8 bases and J dropped 8; count of bases not matched to a gene: 7. CDR3 protein: CASSGGMDEQFF. CDR3 nucleotide sequence: TGCGCCAGTTCCGGGGGGATGGATGAGCAGTTCTTC.

The rearrangement links TRBV5-6 to TRBJ2-3; D is possibly TRBD1 (5 bases). This CDR3 has 16 residues. CDR1 SGHDT and CDR2 YYEEEE come from the germline V gene. Trimming took off 3 bases at V and 2 bases at J, with 16 bases between the two ends. CDR3 region: CASSSSQERLTDTQYF. The CDR3 DNA reads TGTGCCAGCAGCTCCTCACAGGAGCGACTCACAGATACGCAGTATTTT.

The chain joins TRBV28 to TRBJ1-2; no reliable D call. V lost 1 base and J lost 4, with 10 bases in between. Germline CDR1 MDHEN, CDR2 SYDVKM. CDR3 length: 14 amino acids. This chain's CDR3 is CASSLSRGLYGYTF. The DNA of the CDR3 is TGTGCCAGCAGTTTATCTAGAGGGCTCTATGGCTACACCTTC.

This chain joins TRBV19 and TRBJ1-1, with D possibly matching TRBD1 (5 bases). The CDR3 has 14 residues. Per germline, CDR1 LNHDA and CDR2 SQIVND (reference sequence). V was trimmed by 1 base and J by 1 base, leaving 7 bases between them. The chain's CDR3 is CASSIAGSNTEAFF. The CDR3 region has the DNA TGTGCCAGTAGTATAGCAGGGTCGAACACTGAAGCTTTCTTT. The full variable domain, with the rest looked up from reference TRBV19 and TRBJ1-1, is DGGITQSPKYLFRKEGQNVTLSCEQNLNHDAMYWYRQDPGQGLRLIYYSQIVNDFQKGDIAEGYSVSREKKESFPLTVTSAQKNPTAFYLCASSIAGSNTEAFFGQGTRLTVV.

The table lists this clone with a count of one. The J gene is TRBJ2-7, the V gene TRBV15; 10 positions agree with TRBD1. V shed 0 bases and J 5 bases; nucleotides not matched to a gene: 7. The germline V gene has CDR1 LNHNV and CDR2 YYDKDF (reference sequence). CDR3 length: 16 amino acids. In DNA, the CDR3 is TGTGCCACCAGCAGAGATACCGGGACAGGGGCCCACGAGCAGTACTTC. This translates into CATSRDTGTGAHEQYF.

The V and J genes are TRBV30 and TRBJ1-1; D is uncertain. CDR3 length: 13 residues. The V end was cut by 2 bases, the J end by 0 bases, with 7 bases between. Germline V gene data show CDR1 as GTSNPN and CDR2 as SVGIG (reference sequence). Written as DNA, the CDR3 is TGTGCCTGGAGTAAACAGCTGAACACTGAAGCTTTCTTT. Translated, it gives CAWSKQLNTEAFF.

The chain recombines TRBV4-2 with TRBJ2-7; D is perhaps TRBD1 (6 bases). Per the germline V gene, CDR1 is LGHNA and CDR2 is YNFKEQ. Trimming cost V 0 bases and J 1 base, with 10 bases left between them. CDR3 length equals 15 residues. CDR3 sequence reads: CASSQEGGESYEQYF. In nucleotides, the CDR3 is TGTGCCAGCAGCCAAGAAGGGGGAGAATCCTACGAGCAGTACTTC.

This sequence joins TRBV6-6 and TRBJ2-5; TRBD2 agrees at 8 bases. With 5 bases clipped from V and 7 bases from J, the junction kept 6 bases outside the gene matches. This CDR3 is 13 amino acids long. Germline V gene lookup returns CDR1 MNHNY and CDR2 SVGAGI (reference sequence). The CDR3 loop reads CASSGSGSGTQYF. The CDR3 DNA sequence: TGTGCCAGCAGTGGAAGCGGGAGCGGGACCCAGTACTTC.

This chain uses TRBV11-1 with TRBJ2-7; TRBD2 aligns across 9 bases. V trimming: 5 bases; J trimming: 0 bases; junction bases outside the gene matches: 8. This CDR3 is 16 amino acids long. Germline V gene data show CDR1 as SGHAT and CDR2 as FQDESV (reference sequence). CDR3 coding DNA: TGTGCCAGCAGCGGGCTCCTTAGCGGGAGCTCCTACGAGCAGTACTTC. Encoded protein: CASSGLLSGSSYEQYF.

The chain has TRBV4-1 and TRBJ2-7, with 11 bases that match TRBD2. Unmatched junction bases numbered 2, after V lost 1 base and J lost 6 bases. Germline V gives CDR1 MGHRA, CDR2 YSYEKL. The CDR3 is 14 amino acids. The CDR3 is CASSQGLAGLEQYF. CDR3 DNA: TGCGCCAGCAGCCAAGGACTAGCGGGACTCGAGCAGTACTTC.

This clone was seen only once. The chain couples TRBV6-1 to TRBJ2-5; D ambiguous. Per the germline V gene, CDR1 is MNHNS and CDR2 is SASEGT. The CDR3 covers 14 residues. The ends were cut back, 2 bases at V and 5 bases at J, with 12 bases in the middle. In DNA, the CDR3 is TGTGCCAGCAGTGAACAGTGGCAGGCGGAGACCCAGTACTTC. Its protein product is CASSEQWQAETQYF.

The chain combines TRBV6-6 with TRBJ2-1; D may be TRBD2 (6 bases). In germline, CDR1 is MNHNY, CDR2 SVGAGI (reference sequence). V shed 4 bases and J shed 7 bases, with 14 bases lying between them. This CDR3 has 14 amino acids. Here the CDR3 DNA reads TGTGCCAGCAGTTTGGGCCGGAGGGTAAATGAGCAGTTCTTC. Translating gives CASSLGRRVNEQFF.

The gene calls are TRBV5-7 and TRBJ1-4, with 10 bases lining up with TRBD1. TRBV5-7 is given ORF status, its function remaining uncertain. The CDR3 has 17 amino acids. The J segment lost 2 bases and the V segment lost 3 bases, leaving 7 bases of the junction unmatched. CDR3 sequence: CASSYRQGARTNEKLFF. CDR3 nucleotides: TGTGCCAGCAGCTACAGACAGGGGGCGCGTACTAATGAAAAACTGTTTTTT.

V usage is TRBV7-3 and J usage is TRBJ1-1; a possible D gene is TRBD1 (5 bases). Trimming removed 7 bases from V and 7 bases from J, with 22 bases in between. Germline values: CDR1 SGHTA, CDR2 FQGTGA. The CDR3 has 15 residues. This CDR3 reads CASTIGRGSRIEAFF. The CDR3 nucleotides read TGTGCCAGCACCATAGGACGGGGGAGTCGGATTGAAGCTTTCTTT. Using reference TRBV7-3 and TRBJ1-1 for the parts outside the CDR3, the full variable domain is GAGVSQTPSNKVTEKGKYVELRCDPISGHTALYWYRQSLGQGPEFLIYFQGTGAADDSGLPNDRFFAVRPEGSVSTLKIQRTERGDSAVYLCASTIGRGSRIEAFFGQGTRLTVV.

The rearrangement links TRBV29-1 to TRBJ1-1, with TRBD1 identical over 7 bases. V shed 2 bases, J shed 8 bases, and the junction held 5 bases outside the gene matches. The CDR3 extends over 12 amino acids. CDR1 and CDR2 from the germline V gene are SQVTM and ANQGSEA. CDR3 amino acids: CSVEKGATEAFF. As DNA, the CDR3 is TGCAGCGTTGAAAAGGGGGCTACGGAAGCTTTCTTT.

The genes are TRBV6-1 and TRBJ1-1, with unresolved D. Germline assignment: CDR1 MNHNS and CDR2 SASEGT. The CDR3 is 14 amino acids. Trimming stripped 6 bases from V and 1 base from J, with 12 bases between. The CDR3 spells CASSEYFGNTEAFF. The CDR3 DNA sequence: TGTGCCAGCAGCGAATACTTTGGGAACACTGAAGCTTTCTTT.

V gene TRBV6-1 combines with J gene TRBJ1-6; 9 bases match TRBD1. V lost 7 bases and J lost 7; bases outside the gene matches: 8. CDR3 length: 15 amino acids. CDR1 and CDR2 (germline): MNHNS, SASEGT. CDR3 sequence: CASKVSGQGNSPLHF. Written as DNA, the CDR3 is TGTGCCAGCAAGGTCTCGGGACAGGGAAATTCACCCCTCCACTTT.

Comments on this clone: At one end the junction does not follow the germline gene, possibly because of a read error. The sample contains more than one DNA sequence encoding this CDR3. The rearrangement uses TRBV7-9 and TRBJ1-6; 7 positions match TRBD1. The CDR3 spans 15 residues. Per the germline V gene, CDR1 is SEHNR and CDR2 is FQNEAQ (reference sequence). CDR3 DNA sequence: TGTGCCAGCAGCTTAAGGGACAGTTATAATTCCCCCCTCCACTTT. It encodes CASSLRDSYNSPLHF.